This TCR beta chain stems from a study of T cells in localized non-small cell lung cancer (TCRdb year 2020). About the investigation overall: Comparing tumors with uninvolved tumor-adjacent lungs, the study looked at the T cell repertoires of approximately 240 patients with early-stage NSCLC. The cohort comprised some 220 treatment-naïve NSCLC patients with resected, localized lung tumors. The mean age of the NSCLC patients was 50 to 85 years, with approximately 130 men and over 100 women. The paper's findings and limits, for the study overall: A median of around 50 of the top 100 tumor clones were detected in paired uninvolved adjacent lung, and around 27 of these tumor clones were also found among the top 100 clones of the paired uninvolved adjacent lung. Because multi-region tumor sequencing was not performed, intratumor heterogeneity could not be ruled out. Uninvolved tumor-adjacent lung showed the highest T cell clonality, higher than tumor, which suggests more focused antigenic responses in the uninvolved tumor-adjacent lung. Higher T cell density in blood was associated with longer overall survival, whereas higher clonality in adjacent lung was associated with shorter survival. Because the study design was exploratory, TCR variables were selected using unadjusted p-values without false-discovery rate correction.

Of note for this clone: It lacks a known antigen. Qualities for individual bases were not recorded, and no much larger clone is one base off.

According to the germline V gene, CDR1 reads MNHGY and CDR2 reads SAAAGT. V is reduced by 5 bases and J by 6 bases, leaving a spacing of 11 bases between them. Its CDR3 holds 13 amino acids, cysteine through phenylalanine. Only CDR3 DNA remains: 39 bases, in frame from the first base. TCR beta CDR3 regions were sequenced from DNA using the immunoSEQ Assay. For the original study's pipeline: To compute T cell density, TCR beta template counts were normalized to usable DNA, which was estimated by amplifying housekeeping genes. Using the preseqR package, richness was estimated by extrapolating to 120,000 templates for tissue samples and 400,000 templates for PBMC samples. Clonality was defined by subtracting Pielou's evenness from one. To identify tissue-enriched TCRs, differential abundance testing was run on productive amino-acid clonotypes with a minimum total count of 5 and an alpha of 0.1. The Jaccard Index and the Morisita Overlap Index were used to measure how much the repertoires overlapped between compartments. GLIPH grouped TCR beta CDR3s together with public tetramer-defined viral CDR3s, and a viral motif had to include at least three viral sequences and also show V-gene enrichment. TCRdb limited this immuneACCESS table to in-frame rearrangements with V and J called. A share of clones is missing; checked studies link under half to unresolved V genes, and the rest is unexplained. V and J calls and clone size are given by that table; D and trimming were obtained from the DNA. This sample is represented by approximately 3,000 clones; roughly 30% of them were singletons. Of the sample, 20% falls within the top ten clones.

Uninvolved adjacent lung was obtained at least 2 cm from the tumor margin, and the absence of atypia was confirmed by two independent pathologists. At diagnosis, tumor, uninvolved tumor-adjacent lung and peripheral blood were collected and then preserved as a mix of FFPE and fresh-frozen material. Sequencing used normal lung tissue next to the tumor, obtained before any cancer treatment. The chain links TRBV6-8 with TRBJ1-5; no D segment can be confidently identified. This sequence was found in a female donor over 55 with stage I squamous cell lung carcinoma. The CDR3 region has the sequence CASSDFSFQPQHF. The bases are TGTGCCAGCAGTGATTTTAGCTTTCAGCCCCAGCATTTT.